Detailed here is one T cell receptor beta chain. This clonotype was counted many times. The target of this receptor is not known. Per-base qualities were not stored, and no clone one base away is much larger. Sequencing took place on an Illumina HiSeq 1500. TCRdb took the public reads, trimmed them with fastp at Q25, ran MiXCR for clone calling and kept in-frame beta chains. Rows are unified per CDR3 protein, each entry keeping the most common DNA and genes. This sample lists hundreds of thousands of distinct CDR3 sequences; approximately 25% were detected once. Jointly, the top ten make up roughly 8% of the sample. Including cysteine and phenylalanine, the CDR3 has 15 amino acids. The only DNA kept is the CDR3, 45 bases in frame from the first base. The germline V gene specifies SGHTA as CDR1 and FQGNSA as CDR2. A distance of 10 bases separates the germline ends of V and J, which lose 1 base and 3 bases respectively.

This specimen belongs to a study of T cell repertoires in cytomegalovirus infection (dated 2019 in TCRdb). In the study overall: The HLA type of each donor mattered for the analysis, because public TCR beta signatures pointed to carriage of CMV infection along with the matching HLA type.

Here is what the overall study found, with its caveats: In both this cohort and an independent cohort of 352 donors, the cumulative frequency of public TCR beta family members distinguished carriers of CMV infection plus the relevant HLA type. The ex vivo response was dominated by HLA-C-restricted CMV-specific TCR beta clonotypes, which also provided the single most frequent clonotype in two of eight donors.

The source of this sequence is a human donor in good health (CMV status not recorded). Some clones in this sample may be carry-over from other donors' samples. Sequenced: CD8+ T cells from PBMCs. The sequence links TRBV7-2 to TRBJ1-5; too little of a D gene remains to name it. The DNA is as follows: TGTGCCAGCAGCTTAGGGGTGGCGGTCAATCAGCCCCAGCATTTT. Protein translation: CASSLGVAVNQPQHF.